This T cell receptor (beta chain) was recovered during a study of blood T cell repertoires in COVID-19. Study details: PBMCs, B-cell-depleted T cells, or T cells were the source of the cDNA or gDNA that made up the material.

Clones were sequenced by immunoSEQ multiplex PCR, and TCRdb holds only the in-frame ones, with some missing. The repertoire includes tens of thousands of clones, roughly 84% of them detected once, and around 2.3% sits in the top ten. The CDR3 has 11 amino acids. Trimming removed 6 bases at V and 7 bases at J, with 7 bases between. The rearrangement joins TRBV12-3 or TRBV12-4 to TRBJ2-1, with D perhaps matching TRBD2 (5 bases). The sequence was collected from a human donor in a cohort sampled during active COVID-19. The sample consisted of peripheral blood. The CDR3 region is CASSLANEQFF. CDR3 nucleotides: TGTGCCAGCAGCCTAGCTAATGAGCAGTTCTTC.